The entry below gives a single T cell receptor beta chain sequence along with its context. This clone was observed once. What this receptor recognizes is not known. One base away there is no much larger clone; base qualities are not given. The immunoSEQ Assay, a bias-controlled multiplex PCR, was used to amplify TCRbeta CDR3 regions from genomic DNA. As for how the authors treated the data: The number of nucleated cells in each sample was estimated by amplification of reference gene primers within the assay. To quantify the absolute abundance of each unique TCRbeta CDR3 rearrangement, sequence reads were collapsed and filtered. For each sample, productive Simpson clonality was calculated as the square root of Simpson's diversity index over productive rearrangements. TCRdb limited this immuneACCESS table to in-frame rearrangements with V and J called. A share of clones is missing; checked studies link under half to unresolved V genes, and the rest is unexplained. The DNA gave D and trimming, while V, J and clone size come from that table. This sample lists some 68,000 clones; roughly nine tenths were detected once. Just under 7.5% of the sample goes to the ten largest clones.

The sample comes from a study of blood T cell repertoires in COVID-19 (dated by TCRdb to 2020 to 2021). Study-level background: Samples covering the acute and convalescent phases of COVID-19 were provided by collaborators in the United States, Italy and Spain. Subjects who had been exposed to COVID-19, were actively infected with it, or had recovered from it provided the deeply sampled blood TCRbeta repertoires that made up the dataset. Nearly every sample came with metadata listing a de-identified subject ID, COVID-19 status, age in years and sex. The samples were drawn from the first 160 participants of the ongoing ImmuneRACE study and from about 1,200 subjects provided by 6 global collaborators. The material from the prospective study consisted of cDNA or gDNA derived from T cells, B-cell-depleted T cells, or PBMCs. The repertoires were released in a freely available public database meant as a resource for research on the immune response to SARS-CoV-2. HLA class I and class II types, where available, came from metadata supplied by the sample provider rather than from assay-based typing. Broader findings and caveats from the paper: The quantity of clinical and demographic metadata differed by source and by participant and was supplied without curation.

In Seattle, one collaborating source enrolled patients while the infection was active and tracked those patients longitudinally over the course of disease. The collaborating institutions used their own protocols to collect whole blood in K2EDTA tubes. For TCRbeta analysis, collaborator samples were shipped as frozen whole blood, as isolated PBMCs, or as DNA extracted from either sample type. According to the germline V gene (reference sequence), CDR1 reads LNHDA and CDR2 reads SQIVND. Trimming at the junction amounts to 7 bases on V and 1 base on J, and the germline ends lie 10 bases apart. The CDR3 spans 13 residues, from the cysteine through the phenylalanine. Only CDR3 DNA is held: 39 bases, read in frame from base 1.

What was sequenced was peripheral blood. The clonotype was recovered from a man between 40 and 49 years old with COVID-19, enrolled during active disease. The V and J segments used are TRBV19 and TRBJ1-1; a confident D gene designation cannot be given. The nucleotide sequence reads as follows: TGTGCCAGTACTCCCAACAGGAACACTGAAGCTTTCTTT. This codes for CASTPNRNTEAFF.